This T cell receptor beta chain comes out of a study of regulatory T cells in long-lasting Graves disease. Deletions cut 6 bases from V and 3 bases from J, with 15 bases between. Germline lookup yields CDR1 MDHEN and CDR2 SYDVKM. The CDR3 covers 14 residues. This clonotype was detected ten times or more. Its antigen is unknown. Combining iRepertoire HTBI primers with Arm-PCR of CDR3 regions, the authors built TCR beta libraries. TCRdb reprocessed the multiplex PCR reads via MiXCR and lists one record per CDR3 protein. The sample lists 400,000 to 650,000 distinct CDR3 sequences, about 16% seen once, with roughly 25% in the top ten. Study observations and caveats: Among the persistent patients, 2,741 public clonotypes were shared, more than the roughly 990 shared among new patients.

Indicated time point: newly diagnosed GD, antithyroid drugs for less than 3 months. RNA extracted from PBMCs served as the sequencing template. The authors drew approximately 10 milliliters of peripheral blood into EDTA tubes. The same data also went into a second study, on T cells in Graves' hyperthyroidism and ophthalmopathy. In that study: Blood also carried most thyroid clonotypes expanded above 0.001. Before onset, by a median of around 6.4 months, the model predicted ophthalmopathy.

The TCR sequence derives from a woman aged 40 to 65 with Graves disease. This material consisted of peripheral blood mononuclear cells (PBMCs), taken at new diagnosis, from a patient treated with antithyroid drugs. This chain links TRBV28 with TRBJ2-7; D is perhaps TRBD1 (6 bases). The CDR3: CASSQTGSGYEQYF. For the CDR3, the DNA is TGTGCCAGCAGCCAAACAGGGAGTGGCTACGAGCAGTACTTC. Full variable domain (missing parts from reference TRBV28 and TRBJ2-7): DVKVTQSSRYLVKRTGEKVFLECVQDMDHENMFWYRQDPGLGLRLIYFSYDVKMKEKGDIPEGYSVSREKKERFSLILESASTNQTSMYLCASSQTGSGYEQYFGPGTRLTVT.